One and the same sample provided the 32 T cell receptor beta chains below, sequenced in a study of T-cell reconstitution after alpha-beta-depleted transplantation in children. Library preparation (for TCRbeta) was performed with unique molecular identifiers. One entry per CDR3 protein results from TCRdb running MiXCR on the PCR reads. The top ten hold 15% to 20% of the sample, which has 130,000 to 150,000 distinct CDR3 sequences, around 8.5% seen once. This specimen consisted of PBMCs, mostly from graft donor cells, obtained 180 days after TCRalphabeta/CD19-depleted stem cell transplant. These receptors all come from a female patient under 10 years old who had a stem cell transplant for congenital amegakaryocytic thrombocytopenia, so the T cells may come from the graft donor.

The genes are TRBV29-1 and TRBJ1-5; 8 positions agree with TRBD1. CDR1 is SQVTM, CDR2 ANQGSEA, per germline. With 6 bases clipped from V and 7 bases from J, the junction kept 11 bases outside the gene matches. The CDR3 is 14 amino acids. CDR3 in amino acids: CSVNTGGLGQPQHF. DNA for the CDR3: TGCAGCGTCAACACAGGGGGTCTTGGGCAGCCCCAGCATTTT.

The rearrangement links TRBV20-1 to TRBJ2-4; 9 nucleotides match TRBD1. The V gene end was trimmed by 4 bases and the J gene end by 2 bases; junction bases not matched to a gene: 6. CDR3 length: 15 residues. Germline values: CDR1 DFQATT, CDR2 SNEGSKA (reference sequence). The CDR3 DNA reads TGCAGTGCTACACGACAGGGGGTATCCAAAAACATTCAGTACTTC. The encoded protein is CSATRQGVSKNIQYF.

In this sample, this clonotype turned up many times. The V and J genes are TRBV5-1 and TRBJ2-3, with TRBD1 matching over 7 bases. V lost 5 bases to trimming and J lost 1 base; unmatched junction nucleotides: 7. There are 15 residues in the CDR3. Germline V gene sequence: CDR1 SGHRS, CDR2 YFSETQ. The CDR3 spells CASRAGTVGTDTQYF. The CDR3 DNA reads as TGCGCCAGCAGGGCCGGGACAGTTGGCACAGATACGCAGTATTTT. Together with reference TRBV5-1 and TRBJ2-3, the CDR3 gives the full variable domain: KAGVTQTPRYLIKTRGQQVTLSCSPISGHRSVSWYQQTPGQGLQFLFEYFSETQRNKGNFPGRFSGRQFSNSRSEMNVSTLELGDSALYLCASRAGTVGTDTQYFGPGTRLTVL.

The genes are TRBV7-2 and TRBJ2-5, with D unclear. Germline V gives CDR1 SGHTA, CDR2 FQGNSA. The CDR3 consists of 11 residues. The V gene lost 7 bases and the J gene lost 5 bases, with 8 bases spanning the gap. The CDR3 is CASTLGETQYF. DNA of the CDR3: TGTGCCAGCACGTTGGGGGAGACCCAGTACTTC.

This clonotype came up a few times. The rearrangement uses TRBV5-1 and TRBJ2-5, with 7 bases fitting TRBD1. The CDR3 has 15 residues. Trimming removed 4 bases from V and 1 base from J; junction bases left unmatched: 7. Germline assignment: CDR1 SGHRS and CDR2 YFSETQ. The CDR3 DNA is TGCGCCAGCAGCCCGGGGACAGCACCCCAAGAGACCCAGTACTTC. It codes for CASSPGTAPQETQYF.

J is TRBJ2-7 and V is TRBV4-1; weak D call: TRBD1 (5 bases). V lost 0 bases to trimming and J lost 5 bases, with 14 bases between them. Germline V gene data show CDR1 as MGHRA and CDR2 as YSYEKL. This CDR3 spans 15 amino acids. Here the CDR3 DNA reads TGCGCCAGCAGCCAAGATCTGGGCAGGGCCCACGAGCAGTACTTC. The encoded protein is CASSQDLGRAHEQYF.

This clonotype has at least ten counts. V gene TRBV10-3 combines with J gene TRBJ2-2; perhaps TRBD1 as D (5 bases). From germline, CDR1 is ENHRY and CDR2 SYGVKD. This CDR3 has 17 residues. V gave up 0 bases and J gave up 7 bases, with 18 bases separating them. The CDR3 coding sequence is TGTGCCATCAGTGAGTCGGTCCGGACAAATCAGGGCGGGGAGCTGTTTTTT. It specifies CAISESVRTNQGGELFF.

This clonotype was seen only a few times. V and J are TRBV19 and TRBJ1-2; no reliable D call. CDR1 is LNHDA, CDR2 SQIVND, per germline (reference sequence). This CDR3 has 14 amino acids. V lost 0 bases, J lost 4 bases, and 9 bases lay in between. CDR3 sequence: CASSIDADLYGYTF. For the CDR3, the DNA is TGTGCCAGTAGTATAGACGCGGACCTCTATGGCTACACCTTC.

This clonotype occurred many times. V gene TRBV20-1 combines with J gene TRBJ2-1, with 11 bases lining up with TRBD2. J lost 7 bases, V lost 1 base, and 9 bases had no gene match. This CDR3 has 16 amino acids. Germline CDR1 DFQATT, CDR2 SNEGSKA (reference sequence). CDR3 coding DNA: TGCAGTGCTAGAGTTGTTAGCGGGAGGGGTCATAATGAGCAGTTCTTC. This sequence encodes CSARVVSGRGHNEQFF.

This clonotype was seen a few times. The chain employs TRBV11-2 and TRBJ2-5; 7 bases agree with TRBD2. Germline assignment: CDR1 SGHAT and CDR2 FQNNGV. With 4 bases clipped from V and 0 bases from J, the junction kept 14 bases outside the gene matches. The CDR3 consists of 18 residues. The CDR3 DNA sequence: TGTGCCAGCAGCTCCTACGGTCGGGGAGGGAGGGACCAAGAGACCCAGTACTTC. This sequence encodes CASSSYGRGGRDQETQYF. Complete variable domain (other parts from reference TRBV11-2 and TRBJ2-5): EAGVAQSPRYKIIEKRQSVAFWCNPISGHATLYWYQQILGQGPKLLIQFQNNGVVDDSQLPKDRFSAERLKGVDSTLKIQPAKLEDSAVYLCASSSYGRGGRDQETQYFGPGTRLLVL.

The chain recombines TRBV28 with TRBJ1-2; TRBD1 is a possible D gene (6 bases). The CDR3 has 13 residues. Per the germline V gene, CDR1 is MDHEN and CDR2 is SYDVKM. V was trimmed by 8 bases and J by 4 bases, leaving 14 bases between them. This chain's CDR3 is CASRTAPIYGYTF. The CDR3 DNA is TGTGCCAGCCGGACAGCACCGATCTATGGCTACACCTTC.

Turning to this clonotype: A much larger clone is a single base away; this may be a read error. The chain joins TRBV7-9 to TRBJ2-2, with D perhaps being TRBD1 or TRBD2 (5 bases each). The CDR3 runs 15 residues. Germline lookup yields CDR1 SEHNR and CDR2 FQNEAQ (reference sequence). As DNA, the CDR3 is TGTGCCAGCAGCTTGACAGTACGATCCACCGGGGAGCGGTTTTTT. It is translated as CASSLTVRSTGERFF.

There are a few counts of this clonotype. V usage is TRBV29-1 and J usage is TRBJ1-2, with 8 bases identical to TRBD1. The CDR3 is made up of 12 amino acids. V was pared by 6 bases and J by 8 bases, with 8 bases of the junction left unmatched. Germline V CDR1 and CDR2: SQVTM, ANQGSEA. The CDR3 is CSVGPQGGGYTF. CDR3 bases: TGCAGCGTCGGACCACAGGGGGGAGGCTACACCTTC. Together with reference TRBV29-1 and TRBJ1-2, the CDR3 gives the full variable domain: SAVISQKPSRDICQRGTSLTIQCQVDSQVTMMFWYRQQPGQSLTLIATANQGSEATYESGFVIDKFPISRPNLTFSTLTVSNMSPEDSSIYLCSVGPQGGGYTFGSGTRLTVV.

This clonotype was counted only a few times. The rearrangement uses TRBV24-1 and TRBJ2-7; weak D call: TRBD1 (5 bases). This CDR3 is built from 12 residues. Trimming left V 4 bases short and J 10 bases short, with 13 bases between. Germline V CDR1 and CDR2: KGHDR, SFDVKD. This chain's CDR3 is CATSETRGRQYF. DNA of the CDR3: TGTGCCACCAGTGAGACAAGGGGTCGTCAGTACTTC.

In its sample, this clonotype was seen a few times. The gene calls are TRBV5-1 and TRBJ2-2; weak D call: TRBD2 (5 bases). Germline V gene lookup returns CDR1 SGHRS and CDR2 YFSETQ. The CDR3 has 15 amino acids. With 6 bases removed from V and 0 bases from J, the gap between germline ends came to 12 bases. The CDR3 is CASMKALANTGELFF. CDR3 coding DNA: TGCGCCAGCATGAAGGCACTAGCGAACACCGGGGAGCTGTTTTTT.

This clonotype was recorded at least ten times. This CDR3 reads CASSQDWSVGRFYGYTF. In DNA, the CDR3 is TGCGCCAGCAGCCAAGATTGGAGTGTTGGACGGTTCTATGGCTACACCTTC. This rearrangement joins TRBV4-1 to TRBJ1-2; D is uncertain. V was shortened by 0 bases and J by 4 bases, with 18 bases between the two germline ends. Germline lookup yields CDR1 MGHRA and CDR2 YSYEKL. The CDR3 totals 17 residues.

In this sample, this clonotype turned up many times. This chain joins TRBV5-1 and TRBJ2-3; 7 nucleotides agree with TRBD2. Germline CDR1 reads SGHRS; CDR2 reads YFSETQ. V shed 4 bases and J 4 bases; nucleotides not matched to a gene: 12. The CDR3 sequence is 16 residues long. The CDR3 loop is CASSLTSGTGADTQYF. In DNA, the CDR3 is TGCGCCAGCAGCCTGACGAGCGGGACCGGGGCAGATACGCAGTATTTT.

This clonotype was found many times. The chain combines TRBV6-5 with TRBJ1-1, with a tentative D call TRBD1 (5 bases). The V and J ends lost 0 bases and 8 bases respectively, with 10 bases between them. Germline V lookup: CDR1 MNHEY, CDR2 SVGAGI. The CDR3 loop spans 13 amino acids. CDR3 residues: CASSYSRGSEAFF. In DNA form, the CDR3 reads TGTGCCAGCAGTTACTCGAGGGGCTCCGAAGCTTTCTTT.

The chain has TRBV29-1 and TRBJ2-2, with D uncertain. Germline values: CDR1 SQVTM, CDR2 ANQGSEA. This CDR3 has 14 amino acids. Deletions cut 0 bases from V and 0 bases from J, with 5 bases between. The CDR3 nucleotides are TGCAGCGTTGAAGACAGGACGAACACCGGGGAGCTGTTTTTT. Translating gives CSVEDRTNTGELFF.

This chain joins TRBV12-3 or TRBV12-4 and TRBJ2-7, with D possibly TRBD1 on 6 matching bases. CDR3 length equals 13 residues. V was pared by 8 bases and J by 5 bases, with 16 bases between. This CDR3 is CASRPGVGNEQYF. CDR3 nucleotide sequence: TGTGCCAGCCGTCCAGGGGTTGGGAACGAGCAGTACTTC.

This clonotype occurred many times. The chain has TRBV19 and TRBJ2-1; D gene uncertain. The CDR3 has 13 amino acids. Trimming cost V 3 bases and J 4 bases, with 7 bases left between them. Per germline, CDR1 LNHDA and CDR2 SQIVND (reference sequence). CDR3 residues: CASSIRMYNEQFF. CDR3 bases: TGTGCCAGTAGTATCCGGATGTACAATGAGCAGTTCTTC.

This clonotype was seen ten or more times. The chain carries TRBV7-2 and TRBJ2-5; a weak D match, TRBD1 (5 bases). CDR1 is SGHTA, CDR2 FQGNSA, per germline. The CDR3 consists of 15 residues. V lost 5 bases to trimming and J lost 7 bases, with 20 bases between them. CDR3 loop: CASSPQNTVQGTQYF. The DNA for the CDR3 is TGTGCCAGCAGCCCGCAGAATACGGTTCAGGGGACCCAGTACTTC.

This clonotype showed up many times. The V call is TRBV5-1, the J call TRBJ1-3, with no clear D. Looked up from germline, CDR1 is SGHRS and CDR2 is YFSETQ. The CDR3 is 14 residues long. Trimming removed 4 bases at V and 4 bases at J, with 12 bases between. The CDR3 reads CASSPAGSGNTIYF. The CDR3, as DNA: TGCGCCAGCAGCCCGGCGGGGTCCGGAAACACCATATATTTT. The whole variable domain, remainder taken from reference TRBV5-1 and TRBJ1-3, is KAGVTQTPRYLIKTRGQQVTLSCSPISGHRSVSWYQQTPGQGLQFLFEYFSETQRNKGNFPGRFSGRQFSNSRSEMNVSTLELGDSALYLCASSPAGSGNTIYFGEGSWLTVV.

This clonotype has ten or more counts. The J gene is TRBJ2-1, the V gene TRBV7-6; D remains ambiguous. The V and J ends lost 1 base and 6 bases respectively, with 7 bases between them. The germline CDR1 and CDR2 sequences are SGHVS and FNYEAQ. The CDR3 consists of 13 residues. CDR3: CASSLGASNEQFF. CDR3 nucleotide sequence: TGTGCCAGCAGCTTAGGGGCCAGCAATGAGCAGTTCTTC.

This clonotype was seen a handful of times. The rearrangement uses TRBV5-6 and TRBJ1-4, with D hard to call. Trimming pared 7 bases from V and 6 bases from J, leaving 10 bases between. The germline V gene has CDR1 SGHDT and CDR2 YYEEEE. The CDR3 length is 12 residues. Here the CDR3 reads CASSRAYEKLFF. DNA of the CDR3: TGTGCCAGCTCTAGGGCCTATGAAAAACTGTTTTTT.

This clonotype was seen many times. The V and J genes are TRBV14 and TRBJ2-7; D is undetermined. Between the trimmed V and J ends, which lost 2 bases and 1 base, there was a span of 15 bases. Germline CDR1 reads SGHDN; CDR2 reads FVKESK. The length of the CDR3 is 16 residues. CDR3 loop: CASSQKVSSYSYEQYF. For the CDR3, the DNA is TGTGCCAGCAGCCAAAAGGTTAGCTCCTATTCCTACGAGCAGTACTTC.

CDR3 sequence: CASSPNWGNQPQHF. CDR3 coding DNA: TGTGCCAGCAGCCCAAATTGGGGCAATCAGCCCCAGCATTTT. J is TRBJ1-5 and V is TRBV12-3 or TRBV12-4, with D unresolved. V was clipped by 6 bases and J by 2 bases, with 11 bases between them. The length of the CDR3 is 14 residues.

CDR3: CASSHTRRQGVTGYTF. The CDR3 coding sequence is TGTGCCAGCAGCCATACCAGAAGACAGGGGGTGACCGGCTACACCTTC. This sequence joins TRBV7-2 and TRBJ1-2; 9 bases align to TRBD1. Germline lookup yields CDR1 SGHTA and CDR2 FQGNSA. V shed 5 bases, J shed 8 bases, and the junction held 15 bases outside the gene matches. The CDR3 is 16 residues long. Complete variable domain (other parts from reference TRBV7-2 and TRBJ1-2): GAGVSQSPSNKVTEKGKDVELRCDPISGHTALYWYRQSLGQGLEFLIYFQGNSAPDKSGLPSDRFSAERTGGSVSTLTIQRTQQEDSAVYLCASSHTRRQGVTGYTFGSGTRLTVV.

This clonotype was recorded at least ten times. The chain employs TRBV7-6 and TRBJ2-1, with unresolved D. The V gene lost 2 bases and the J gene lost 8 bases, with 16 bases spanning the gap. Germline assignment: CDR1 SGHVS and CDR2 FNYEAQ. The CDR3 is made up of 15 amino acids. The CDR3: CASSLSPGRVDEQFF. The DNA for the CDR3 is TGTGCCAGCAGCTTATCGCCAGGACGTGTGGATGAGCAGTTCTTC.

The chain joins TRBV20-1 to TRBJ2-7; 7 nucleotides match TRBD1. Trimming removed 1 base from V and 5 bases from J; junction bases left unmatched: 8. CDR3 length: 14 amino acids. Germline V lookup: CDR1 DFQATT, CDR2 SNEGSKA (reference sequence). DNA for the CDR3: TGCAGTGCTAGAGCCGGGACAGCGAAGGACGAGCAGTACTTC. Translated: CSARAGTAKDEQYF.

This clonotype was observed many times. The chain employs TRBV28 and TRBJ2-2; D is perhaps TRBD1 (6 bases). The germline gives CDR1 MDHEN, CDR2 SYDVKM. This CDR3 is 16 amino acids long. V was pared by 5 bases and J by 4 bases, with 17 bases between. CDR3 DNA sequence: TGTGCCAGCAGTCCCCGGGACACCTTATTCACCGGGGAGCTGTTTTTT. This translates into CASSPRDTLFTGELFF.

This clonotype has ten or more counts. The chain employs TRBV3-1 and TRBJ1-1; 11 nucleotides match TRBD1. Trimming at V came to 4 bases and at J to 4 bases, leaving 5 bases not matched to a gene. Germline values: CDR1 LGHDT, CDR2 YNNKEL (reference sequence). This CDR3 is 15 amino acids long. The CDR3 reads CASSRGQGVTTEAFF. The CDR3 DNA reads TGTGCCAGCAGCCGGGGACAGGGGGTTACCACTGAAGCTTTCTTT.